The rows below give T cell receptor beta chains drawn from one sample of a study of CD8+CD57+ T cells in acquired aplastic anemia. TCRdb analysed the reads with MiXCR anew, one entry per CDR3 protein. The sample holds about 180,000 distinct CDR3 sequences, approximately 48% seen once. The sequenced sample was sorted CD4+, CD8+, or CD8+CD57+ T cells (not recorded which) from PBMCs. Receptor source: a human donor with aplastic anemia. Both conserved end residues are part of each CDR3. D genes are given only for firm matches. Expanded clones are given a class, and other clones once, few, many or no size at all.

v_call,d_call,j_call,clone_size,cdr3_aa,cdr3_nt
TRBV12-3/TRBV12-4,-,TRBJ1-2,many,CASSLGHGYGYTF,TGTGCCAGCAGTCTGGGACACGGCTATGGCTACACCTTC
TRBV2,-,TRBJ1-5,few,CASSSGDQPQHF,TGTGCCAGCAGTTCCGGGGATCAGCCCCAGCATTTT
TRBV19,TRBD1,TRBJ1-2,many,CASSFDRGTSYGYTF,TGTGCCAGTAGTTTCGACAGGGGGACGTCCTATGGCTACACCTTC
TRBV11-2,TRBD2,TRBJ2-2,few,CASSPYPGGPGGTGELFF,TGTGCCAGCAGCCCCTATCCGGGCGGACCGGGGGGGACCGGGGAGCTGTTTTTT
TRBV4-2,-,TRBJ1-5,once,CASSLAATYSNQPQHF,TGTGCCAGCAGCCTAGCGGCGACCTATAGCAATCAGCCCCAGCATTTT
TRBV29-1,-,TRBJ1-2,-,CSVGGAATAGYGYTF,TGCAGCGTCGGAGGGGCAGCCACTGCTGGCTATGGCTACACCTTC
TRBV14,TRBD1,TRBJ1-2,-,CASSQDWAGGSGYTF,TGTGCCAGCAGCCAAGACTGGGCAGGGGGCAGTGGCTACACCTTC
TRBV2,TRBD1,TRBJ2-1,few,CASRNRGRGNEQFF,TGTGCCAGCAGGAACAGGGGGCGAGGCAATGAGCAGTTCTTC
TRBV18,-,TRBJ2-7,few,CASSPPVGGYEQYF,TGTGCCAGCTCACCACCAGTTGGGGGCTACGAGCAGTACTTC
TRBV10-2,-,TRBJ2-1,-,CASRIVNEQFF,TGCGCCAGCAGGATCGTAAATGAGCAGTTCTTC
TRBV7-2,-,TRBJ2-1,many,CASSLRRDNEQFF,TGTGCCAGCAGCTTACGGCGGGACAATGAGCAGTTCTTC
TRBV6-1,-,TRBJ1-1,many,CASSEWGTSKPAFF,TGTGCCAGCAGTGAATGGGGAACCTCAAAACCGGCTTTCTTT
TRBV20-1,TRBD2,TRBJ2-1,many,CSATPSGGRYEQFF,TGCAGTGCCACTCCAAGCGGGGGGCGGTATGAGCAGTTCTTC
TRBV15,TRBD1,TRBJ1-2,many,CATSRERGRGYGYTF,TGTGCCACCAGCAGAGAAAGGGGGCGCGGCTATGGCTACACCTTC
TRBV15,-,TRBJ2-7,-,CATSREGFTYEQYF,TGTGCCACCAGCAGAGAAGGCTTCACCTACGAGCAGTACTTC
TRBV10-3,-,TRBJ2-7,once,CAISEVRVIYEQYF,TGTGCCATCAGTGAGGTCAGGGTCATCTACGAGCAGTACTTC
TRBV5-1,-,TRBJ2-5,many,CASSLMSGERETQYF,TGCGCCAGCAGCTTGATGTCAGGGGAAAGAGAGACCCAGTACTTC
TRBV10-3,-,TRBJ2-7,-,CASSGQGSTYEQYF,TGTGCCAGCAGTGGTCAGGGATCAACTTACGAGCAGTACTTC
TRBV2,-,TRBJ1-2,-,CASSVGGGYTF,TGTGCCAGCAGCGTGGGGGGTGGCTACACCTTC
TRBV7-2,-,TRBJ1-1,-,CASSFGVMNTEAFF,TGTGCCAGCAGCTTTGGGGTCATGAACACTGAAGCTTTCTTT
TRBV7-2,TRBD2,TRBJ2-6,-,CASSWGGDNVLTF,TGTGCCAGCAGCTGGGGGGGGGACAACGTCCTGACTTTC
TRBV29-1,-,TRBJ2-7,-,CSVDPGRGEQYF,TGCAGCGTCGACCCGGGACGAGGGGAGCAGTACTTC
TRBV15,-,TRBJ2-7,few,CATSARGFSYEQYF,TGTGCCACCAGCGCAAGAGGTTTCTCCTACGAGCAGTACTTC
TRBV7-2,TRBD1,TRBJ1-2,many,CASSLAGQNYGYTF,TGTGCCAGCAGCTTAGCGGGACAGAACTATGGCTACACCTTC
TRBV6-1,-,TRBJ1-4,-,CASSEALYGRANEKLFF,TGTGCCAGCAGTGAAGCGTTATATGGGCGGGCTAATGAAAAACTGTTTTTT
TRBV10-2,-,TRBJ2-5,-,CASSERRETQYF,TGCGCCAGCAGTGAGCGTAGGGAGACCCAGTACTTC
TRBV7-8,-,TRBJ2-7,few,CASSLGLFTYEQYF,TGTGCCAGCAGCTTAGGTCTCTTCACCTACGAGCAGTACTTC
TRBV9,TRBD2,TRBJ2-5,-,CARLAGGGETQYF,TGTGCTAGACTAGCGGGGGGTGGAGAGACCCAGTACTTC
TRBV6-1,-,TRBJ1-6,many,CASSEAVRYNSPLHF,TGTGCCAGCAGTGAAGCAGTACGTTATAATTCACCCCTCCACTTT
TRBV7-8,TRBD2,TRBJ2-7,many,CASSLGKLAAEQYF,TGTGCCAGCAGCTTAGGGAAACTAGCGGCTGAGCAGTACTTC
TRBV2,-,TRBJ1-2,many,CASRDNKAGYTF,TGTGCCAGCAGAGACAATAAGGCTGGCTACACCTTC
TRBV29-1,-,TRBJ2-1,-,CSVVLHKNNEQFF,TGCAGCGTTGTTCTCCATAAAAACAATGAGCAGTTCTTC
TRBV10-2,-,TRBJ1-2,few,CASSLSDSNYGYTF,TGCGCCAGCAGTCTCTCGGACAGTAACTATGGCTACACCTTC
TRBV11-2,TRBD1,TRBJ2-3,many,CASSGQGGSTQYF,TGTGCCAGCAGCGGACAGGGGGGGAGTACGCAGTATTTT
TRBV10-3,-,TRBJ1-5,few,CAISESIGQPQHF,TGTGCCATCAGTGAGTCGATTGGTCAGCCCCAGCATTTT
TRBV5-6,-,TRBJ2-7,few,CASSPPGTLSYEQYF,TGTGCCAGCAGCCCCCCCGGGACGTTATCCTACGAGCAGTACTTC